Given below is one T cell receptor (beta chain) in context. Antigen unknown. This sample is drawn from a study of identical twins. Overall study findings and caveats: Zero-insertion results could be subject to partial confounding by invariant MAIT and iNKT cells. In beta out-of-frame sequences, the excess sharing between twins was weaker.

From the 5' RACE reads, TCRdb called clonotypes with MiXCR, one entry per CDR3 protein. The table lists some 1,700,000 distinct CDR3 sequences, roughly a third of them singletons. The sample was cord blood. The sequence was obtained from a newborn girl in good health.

The CDR3 loop is CASSYEWLGSHEQFF. The CDR3 nucleotides read TGTGCCAGCAGTTACGAGTGGTTAGGAAGCCATGAGCAGTTCTTC. The chain carries TRBV6-6 and TRBJ2-1; D gene unclear. Germline loops: CDR1 MNHNY, CDR2 SVGAGI (reference sequence). The CDR3 sequence is 15 residues long. Between the trimmed V and J ends, which lost 2 bases and 8 bases, there was a span of 16 bases.